The 27 T cell receptor beta chains below were found in one sample sequenced in a study of graft-versus-host responses after intestinal transplantation. These receptors are not linked to any known antigen. The data were produced by immunoSEQ multiplex PCR, yet TCRdb's version contains in-frame clones alone and is incomplete. The sample holds tens of thousands of clones, roughly 91% seen once. The material sequenced was unstimulated CD4+ T cells sorted from spleen or lymph node cells, taken before intestinal transplant. The origin of the receptors is a human donor who received an intestinal transplant.

The chain is built from TRBV7-9 and TRBJ2-7, with 13 bases fitting TRBD2. The CDR3 consists of 17 residues. CDR1 and CDR2 (germline): SEHNR, FQNEAQ (reference sequence). The ends lost 5 bases at V and 9 bases at J; junction bases unmatched: 16. In DNA, the CDR3 is TGTGCCAGCAGCCTCCCCGGGACTAGCGGGGTTTTTGGGACGCAGTACTTC. It translates to CASSLPGTSGVFGTQYF.

This clone was recorded only once. The sample contains more than one DNA sequence encoding this CDR3. This chain links TRBV28 with TRBJ2-5, with 9 bases fitting TRBD1. The CDR3 loop spans 13 amino acids. In germline, CDR1 is MDHEN, CDR2 SYDVKM. V was pared by 5 bases and J by 4 bases, with 2 bases of the junction left unmatched. The CDR3 sequence: CASSLQGAETQYF. The CDR3 nucleotides read TGTGCCAGCAGTCTACAGGGGGCAGAGACCCAGTACTTC. Looking up the rest from reference TRBV28 and TRBJ2-5 gives the full variable domain: DVKVTQSSRYLVKRTGEKVFLECVQDMDHENMFWYRQDPGLGLRLIYFSYDVKMKEKGDIPEGYSVSREKKERFSLILESASTNQTSMYLCASSLQGAETQYFGPGTRLLVL.

The rearrangement joins TRBV28 to TRBJ1-5; 10 nucleotides line up with TRBD1. Germline-derived CDR1 and CDR2 are MDHEN and SYDVKM. This CDR3 comprises 15 residues. Trimming removed 4 bases from V and 6 bases from J; junction bases left unmatched: 6. The DNA of the CDR3 is TGTGCCAGCAGTTCAGGACAGGGGGTAGGTCAGCCCCAGCATTTT. Translation: CASSSGQGVGQPQHF. The variable domain in full, completed from reference TRBV28 and TRBJ1-5, reads DVKVTQSSRYLVKRTGEKVFLECVQDMDHENMFWYRQDPGLGLRLIYFSYDVKMKEKGDIPEGYSVSREKKERFSLILESASTNQTSMYLCASSSGQGVGQPQHFGDGTRLSIL.

The gene calls are TRBV6-5 and TRBJ2-1, with D possibly matching TRBD2 (6 bases). The CDR3 spans 14 residues. Trimming stripped 5 bases from V and 5 bases from J, with 13 bases between. Germline CDR1 reads MNHEY; CDR2 reads SVGAGI. The CDR3: CASSRLELNNEQFF. CDR3 nucleotide sequence: TGTGCCAGCAGTCGACTAGAACTGAACAATGAGCAGTTCTTC.

This clone was seen a few times. V gene TRBV5-1 combines with J gene TRBJ2-1, with TRBD2 matching 7 bases. The V and J ends lost 0 bases and 2 bases, in that order; junction bases with no gene match: 8. The length of the CDR3 is 17 residues. Per the germline V gene, CDR1 is SGHRS and CDR2 is YFSETQ. CDR3 bases: TGCGCCAGCAGCTTGGGGGCACCTAGCGGACCCTACAATGAGCAGTTCTTC. It yields the protein CASSLGAPSGPYNEQFF.

The chain is built from TRBV7-6 and TRBJ2-1; 7 bases map to TRBD2. This CDR3 region has 18 residues. Germline trimming cut 0 bases from V and 1 base from J; bases unmatched to any gene: 9. CDR1 is SGHVS, CDR2 FNYEAQ, per germline. This chain's CDR3 is CASSLASGNRRSYNEQFF. The CDR3 DNA is TGTGCCAGCAGCTTAGCGAGCGGGAACCGTCGTTCCTACAATGAGCAGTTCTTC.

V and J are TRBV14 and TRBJ1-2, with D possibly TRBD1 on 5 matching bases. Trimming took 6 bases from V and 8 from J, leaving 16 bases between them. The CDR3 runs to 13 residues. Germline V gene lookup returns CDR1 SGHDN and CDR2 FVKESK. The CDR3 is CASRPNGGGGYTF. CDR3 in DNA: TGTGCCAGCAGACCCAACGGGGGAGGAGGCTACACCTTC.

The V call is TRBV6-1, the J call TRBJ2-3; 7 bases are a match to TRBD1. J lost 2 bases, V lost 8 bases, and 4 bases had no gene match. The germline CDR1 and CDR2 sequences are MNHNS and SASEGT. The CDR3 covers 13 residues. CDR3 residues: CASSGQHTDTQYF. The CDR3 nucleotides read TGTGCCAGCTCGGGACAGCACACAGATACGCAGTATTTT.

The chain is built from TRBV15 and TRBJ1-5; D gene uncertain. V was cut by 3 bases and J by 11 bases, with 14 bases left in between. The CDR3 is made up of 13 amino acids. In germline, CDR1 is LNHNV, CDR2 YYDKDF (reference sequence). The CDR3, as DNA: TGTGCCACCAGCAGCAACGAGGATCGGACCCAGCATTTT. It codes for CATSSNEDRTQHF.

The J gene is TRBJ2-1, the V gene TRBV28; the match to TRBD2 covers 13 bases. The CDR3 consists of 15 residues. V dropped 4 bases and J dropped 13; count of bases not matched to a gene: 10. Germline CDR1 and CDR2: MDHEN and SYDVKM. In DNA, the CDR3 is TGTGCCAGCAGTTCACCGGGACTAGCGGGAAGGGGACAGTTCTTC. This gives the protein CASSSPGLAGRGQFF.

The J gene is TRBJ2-1, the V gene TRBV21-1; TRBD2, as called in the table, went unchecked against the DNA. TRBV21-1 is classified as a pseudogene. The CDR3 sequence is 18 residues long. The CDR3 DNA sequence: TGTGCCAGCAGCTCCGACCCTGGGACTAGCGGGAGAGGTAATGAGCAGTTCTTC. The encoded protein is CASSSDPGTSGRGNEQFF.

This clone was observed a single time. V is TRBV5-1 and J is TRBJ1-4; 9 bases fit TRBD1. Trimming cost V 3 bases and J 7 bases; bases outside gene matches: 4. CDR1 is SGHRS and CDR2 is YFSETQ in the germline V gene. The CDR3 has 14 residues. CDR3 DNA: TGCGCCAGCAGCTCGACAGGGGGTAGTGAAAAACTGTTTTTT. Its protein product is CASSSTGGSEKLFF.

The chain couples TRBV7-2 to TRBJ2-3; D unresolved. CDR1 SGHTA and CDR2 FQGNSA come from the germline V gene. The CDR3 sequence is 14 residues long. V dropped 4 bases and J dropped 0 bases, with 8 bases sitting between them. DNA for the CDR3: TGTGCCAGCAGCTGGAGTCCTAGCACAGATACGCAGTATTTT. Its protein is CASSWSPSTDTQYF. Full variable domain (missing parts from reference TRBV7-2 and TRBJ2-3): GAGVSQSPSNKVTEKGKDVELRCDPISGHTALYWYRQSLGQGLEFLIYFQGNSAPDKSGLPSDRFSAERTGGSVSTLTIQRTQQEDSAVYLCASSWSPSTDTQYFGPGTRLTVL.

The gene calls are TRBV5-1 and TRBJ2-5; a weak D match, TRBD1 (5 bases). In germline, CDR1 is SGHRS, CDR2 YFSETQ. The CDR3 has 14 amino acids. Between the trimmed V and J ends, which lost 0 bases and 4 bases, there was a span of 10 bases. CDR3: CASSLEGVRETQYF. For the CDR3, the DNA is TGCGCCAGCAGCTTGGAAGGGGTGAGAGAGACCCAGTACTTC.

The rearrangement links TRBV18 to TRBJ2-7; 7 bases match TRBD1. Germline CDR1 and CDR2: KGHSH and LQKENI. Trimming removed 5 bases from V and 2 bases from J; junction bases left unmatched: 3. There are 13 residues in the CDR3. CDR3 in DNA: TGTGCCAGCTCAAGGGACAGCACCTACGAGCAGTACTTC. This codes for CASSRDSTYEQYF.

The V gene is TRBV28, the J gene TRBJ2-6; 9 bases are shared with TRBD1. The germline CDR1 and CDR2 sequences are MDHEN and SYDVKM. There are 17 residues in the CDR3. V was pared by 6 bases and J by 9 bases, with 15 bases of the junction left unmatched. CDR3 nucleotide sequence: TGTGCCAGCAGCCCAAACTTGGGACAGGGCTCCCACAACGTCCTGACTTTC. This translates into CASSPNLGQGSHNVLTF.

The chain is built from TRBV7-6 and TRBJ1-3, with D unresolved. The germline CDR1 and CDR2 sequences are SGHVS and FNYEAQ. The CDR3 spans 16 residues. Trimming cost V 0 bases and J 3 bases, with 12 bases left between them. CDR3 protein: CASSLAPTPVGNTIYF. CDR3 in DNA: TGTGCCAGCAGCTTAGCGCCTACCCCCGTTGGAAACACCATATATTTT. The full variable domain, with the rest looked up from reference TRBV7-6 and TRBJ1-3, is GAGVSQSPRYKVTKRGQDVALRCDPISGHVSLYWYRQALGQGPEFLTYFNYEAQQDKSGLPNDRFSAERPEGSISTLTIQRTEQRDSAMYRCASSLAPTPVGNTIYFGEGSWLTVV.

This chain links TRBV28 with TRBJ2-7; the D gene is possibly TRBD2 (5 bases). The CDR3 contains 15 residues. Trimming shortened V by 7 bases and J by 6 bases, and 22 bases separated the two germline ends. Germline CDR1 and CDR2: MDHEN and SYDVKM. In DNA, the CDR3 is TGTGCCAGCACCCAGGACGGGATTTTCGGATCCGAGCAGTACTTC. Its protein is CASTQDGIFGSEQYF.

The CDR3 nucleotides are TGTGCCAGCAGCCCTTATTTGCAGCCCCAGCATTTT. It is translated as CASSPYLQPQHF. V and J are TRBV7-9 and TRBJ1-5; no definite D call. Trimming took off 5 bases at V and 7 bases at J, with 9 bases between the two ends. This CDR3 has 12 residues. Germline-derived CDR1 and CDR2 are SEHNR and FQNEAQ (reference sequence).

The chain has TRBV11-2 and TRBJ2-7; 8 bases fit TRBD1. This CDR3 is built from 14 residues. Germline-derived CDR1 and CDR2 are SGHAT and FQNNGV. V lost 4 bases to trimming and J lost 2 bases; unmatched junction nucleotides: 4. The CDR3 spells CASSSRTGTYEQYF. Written as DNA, the CDR3 is TGTGCCAGCAGCTCTCGGACAGGGACCTACGAGCAGTACTTC.

The J gene is TRBJ2-5, the V gene TRBV10-3; 7 bases are shared with TRBD1. Unmatched junction bases numbered 9, after V lost 6 bases and J lost 2 bases. CDR1 ENHRY and CDR2 SYGVKD come from the germline V gene. The length of the CDR3 is 15 residues. The CDR3 spells CAIRPGTALQETQYF. CDR3 sequence (DNA): TGTGCCATCAGGCCCGGGACAGCTCTACAAGAGACCCAGTACTTC.

This clone was seen a single time. The chain carries TRBV15 and TRBJ2-7, with D unresolved. Germline lookup yields CDR1 LNHNV and CDR2 YYDKDF (reference sequence). V was pared by 0 bases and J by 5 bases, with 11 bases between. CDR3 length: 14 residues. CDR3 nucleotides: TGTGCCACCAGCAGAGACGGCGGATTTAACGAGCAGTACTTC. Protein sequence: CATSRDGGFNEQYF.

The chain is built from TRBV29-1 and TRBJ2-6; D perhaps matches TRBD1 (6 bases). V lost 7 bases, J lost 3 bases, and 16 bases lay in between. Germline CDR1 and CDR2: SQVTM and ANQGSEA. This CDR3 spans 15 amino acids. The CDR3 DNA is TGCAGCGCAAAATTTACAGGGTATGGGGCCAACGTCCTGACTTTC. Its protein is CSAKFTGYGANVLTF.

The genes are TRBV12-5 and TRBJ2-1; maybe TRBD1 (6 bases). V gave up 6 bases and J gave up 5 bases, with 11 bases separating them. The CDR3 has 13 residues. Germline V lookup: CDR1 LGHNT, CDR2 FRNRAP. The CDR3 here is CASGQGAHNEQFF. CDR3 nucleotide sequence: TGTGCTAGTGGACAGGGCGCGCACAATGAGCAGTTCTTC. Supplemented by reference TRBV12-5 and TRBJ2-1, the full variable domain reads DARVTQTPRHKVTEMGQEVTMRCQPILGHNTVFWYRQTMMQGLELLAYFRNRAPLDDSGMPKDRFSAEMPDATLATLKIQPSEPRDSAVYFCASGQGAHNEQFFGPGTRLTVL.

The J gene is TRBJ2-2, the V gene TRBV27; TRBD2 aligns across 8 bases. With 5 bases clipped from V and 6 bases from J, the junction kept 11 bases outside the gene matches. The germline gives CDR1 MNHEY, CDR2 SMNVEV (reference sequence). The CDR3 covers 16 residues. CDR3 residues: CASSKKDGRVAGELFF. The CDR3 DNA follows: TGTGCCAGCAGTAAAAAGGACGGGAGGGTTGCCGGGGAGCTGTTTTTT.

V and J are TRBV20-1 and TRBJ1-2; 7 nucleotides align to TRBD1. Looked up from germline, CDR1 is DFQATT and CDR2 is SNEGSKA (reference sequence). V lost 3 bases and J lost 8; bases outside the gene matches: 3. This CDR3 region has 11 residues. The CDR3 DNA reads as TGCAGTGCTAGCCGACAGGGCGGCTACACCTTC. It encodes CSASRQGGYTF.

This chain links TRBV27 with TRBJ2-7; tentatively, D is TRBD2 (5 bases). Deletions cut 8 bases from V and 4 bases from J, with 15 bases between. CDR3 length: 13 residues. Germline V gene lookup returns CDR1 MNHEY and CDR2 SMNVEV (reference sequence). The CDR3 DNA reads TGTGCCAGCGGCCTAGCATTACAATACGAGCAGTACTTC. It is translated as CASGLALQYEQYF.